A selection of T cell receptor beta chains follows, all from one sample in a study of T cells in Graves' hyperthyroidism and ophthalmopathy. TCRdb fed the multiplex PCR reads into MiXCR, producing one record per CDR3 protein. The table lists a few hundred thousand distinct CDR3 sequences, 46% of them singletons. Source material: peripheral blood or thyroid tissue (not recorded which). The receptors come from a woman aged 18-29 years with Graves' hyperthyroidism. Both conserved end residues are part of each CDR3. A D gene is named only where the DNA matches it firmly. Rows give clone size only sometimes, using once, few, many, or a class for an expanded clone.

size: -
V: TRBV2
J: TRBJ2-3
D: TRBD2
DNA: TGTGCCAGCAGGTGGGGGACTAGCGGGAGTGATACGCAGTATTTT
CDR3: CASRWGTSGSDTQYF

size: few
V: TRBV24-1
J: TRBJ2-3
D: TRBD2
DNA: TGTGCCACCAGTGATGGCCCCGGGACTAGCGGATTCACAGATACGCAGTATTTT
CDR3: CATSDGPGTSGFTDTQYF

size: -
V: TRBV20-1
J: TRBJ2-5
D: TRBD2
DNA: TGCAGTGCTAGAGCTGGGACTAGCGGCAGAAAAGAGACCCAGTACTTC
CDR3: CSARAGTSGRKETQYF

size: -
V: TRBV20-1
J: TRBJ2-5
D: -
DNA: TGCAGTGCTAGAGGGGGGAGGATCCAAGAGACCCAGTACTTC
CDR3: CSARGGRIQETQYF

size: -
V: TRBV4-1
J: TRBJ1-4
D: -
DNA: TGCGCCAGCAGCCAGTCCGGGACTCACCCTAATGAAAAACTGTTTTTT
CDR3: CASSQSGTHPNEKLFF

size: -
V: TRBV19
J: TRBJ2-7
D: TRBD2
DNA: TGTGCCAGTAGTGCCGCTAGCGGGAGTCGATCCTACAATGAGCAGTACTTC
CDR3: CASSAASGSRSYNEQYF

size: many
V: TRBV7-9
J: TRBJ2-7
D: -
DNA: TGTGCCAGCAGCTTCGGTCCAGCCGAGCAGTACTTC
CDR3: CASSFGPAEQYF

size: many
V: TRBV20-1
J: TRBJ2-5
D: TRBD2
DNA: TGCAGTGCTAGTAGCGGGAGGGCCCCAGAGACCCAGTACTTC
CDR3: CSASSGRAPETQYF

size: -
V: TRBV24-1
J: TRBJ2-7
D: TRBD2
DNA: TGTGCCACCAGTGACGCGGGACTAGCGGGAGTCGAGCAGTACTTC
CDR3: CATSDAGLAGVEQYF

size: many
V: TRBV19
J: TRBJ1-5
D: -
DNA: TGTGCCAGTACCGCGGCGCAGACGGGCAATCAGCCCCAGCATTTT
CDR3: CASTAAQTGNQPQHF

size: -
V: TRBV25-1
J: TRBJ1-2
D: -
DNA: TGTGCCAGCAGTGAGCCCCACAGGGTCTATGGCTACACCTTC
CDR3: CASSEPHRVYGYTF

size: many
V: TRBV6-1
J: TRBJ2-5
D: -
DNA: TGTGCCAACACCTTTCTTGACCAAGAGACCCAGTACTTC
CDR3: CANTFLDQETQYF

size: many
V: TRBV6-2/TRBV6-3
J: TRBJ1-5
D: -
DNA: TGTGCCAGCAGTTCCACTAGTAGCAATCAGCCCCAGCATTTT
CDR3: CASSSTSSNQPQHF

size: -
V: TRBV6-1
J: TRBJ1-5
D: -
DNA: TGTGCCAGCAGGCCGACAGGACCCTACGAGCAGCCCCAGCATTTT
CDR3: CASRPTGPYEQPQHF

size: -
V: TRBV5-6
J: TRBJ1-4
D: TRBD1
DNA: TGTGCCAGCAGCCTACATCCGGGACAGGGGGCGGATGAAAAACTGTTTTTT
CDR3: CASSLHPGQGADEKLFF

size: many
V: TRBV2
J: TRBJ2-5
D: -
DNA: TGTGCCAGCAGGGGGGCCCTCGGGGCAGCTCAAGAGACCCAGTACTTC
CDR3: CASRGALGAAQETQYF

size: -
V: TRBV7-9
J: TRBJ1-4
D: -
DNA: TGTGCCAGCAGGGAAGAGGCAACTAATGAAAAACTGTTTTTT
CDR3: CASREEATNEKLFF

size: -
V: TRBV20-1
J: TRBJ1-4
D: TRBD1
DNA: TGCAGTGCTAGAGATGAAGGCAGGGGGGGTGAAAAACTGTTTTTT
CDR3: CSARDEGRGGEKLFF

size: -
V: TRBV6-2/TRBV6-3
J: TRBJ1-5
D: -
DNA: TGTGCCAGCATGGGGAACAATCAGCCCCAGCATTTT
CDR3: CASMGNNQPQHF

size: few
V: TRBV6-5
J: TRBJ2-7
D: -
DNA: TGTGCCAGCAGTTACTCGCCTATTATTCGTCGGGCTCGGAGCTCCTACGAGCAGTACTTC
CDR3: CASSYSPIIRRARSSYEQYF

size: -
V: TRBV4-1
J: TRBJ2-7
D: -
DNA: TGCGCCAGCAGCCAAGAGATAGCGGTAATCTCCTACGAGCGGTACTTC
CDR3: CASSQEIAVISYERYF

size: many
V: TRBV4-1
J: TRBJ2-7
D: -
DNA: TGCGCCAGCAGCCATGGGACTCCGTCCTACGAGCAGTACTTC
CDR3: CASSHGTPSYEQYF

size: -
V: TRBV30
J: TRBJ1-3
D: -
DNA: TGTGCCTGGACTCGGGACTACTCTGGAAACACCATATATTTT
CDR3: CAWTRDYSGNTIYF

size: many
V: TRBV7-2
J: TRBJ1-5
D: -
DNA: TGTGCCAGCAGCTTAGTTAGGGAGGGACAGCCCCAGCATTTT
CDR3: CASSLVREGQPQHF

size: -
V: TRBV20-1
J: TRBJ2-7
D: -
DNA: TGCAGTGCCGCCCGTGGCGAGCAGTACTTC
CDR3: CSAARGEQYF

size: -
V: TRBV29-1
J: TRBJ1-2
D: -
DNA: TGCAGCCAAGATGGGCAGGGCTATGGCTACACCTTC
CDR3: CSQDGQGYGYTF

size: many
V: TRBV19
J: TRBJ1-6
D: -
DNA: TGTGCCAGTAGTCCCGAGATAAATTCACCCCTCCACTTT
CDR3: CASSPEINSPLHF

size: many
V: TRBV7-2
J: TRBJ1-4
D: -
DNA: TGTGCCAGCAGCTTTAGCCAGGGGCTTGAAAAACTGTTTTTT
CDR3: CASSFSQGLEKLFF

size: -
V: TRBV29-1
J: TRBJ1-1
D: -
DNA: TGCAGCGTTGGTTCGGCAGTACTGAACACTGAAGCTTTCTTT
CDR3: CSVGSAVLNTEAFF

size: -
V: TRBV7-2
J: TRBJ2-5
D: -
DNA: TGTGCCAGCAACTTTGGGGACTTCCAAGAGGCCCAGTACTTC
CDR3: CASNFGDFQEAQYF

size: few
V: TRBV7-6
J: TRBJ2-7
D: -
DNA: TGTGCTAGTGCGGGACAAGCACAGGGCGAGCAGTACTTC
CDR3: CASAGQAQGEQYF

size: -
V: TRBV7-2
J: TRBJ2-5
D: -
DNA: TGTGCCAGCAGACTCGGAGGGCGGCAAGAGACCCAGTACTTC
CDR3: CASRLGGRQETQYF

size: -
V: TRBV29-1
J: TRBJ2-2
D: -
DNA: TGCAGCGTTCCAGATCTTGCGACAGGGGAGCTGTTTTTT
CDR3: CSVPDLATGELFF

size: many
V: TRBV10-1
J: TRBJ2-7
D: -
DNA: TGCGCCACCTCACGGGGGGCGGAAGAGCAGTACTTC
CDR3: CATSRGAEEQYF

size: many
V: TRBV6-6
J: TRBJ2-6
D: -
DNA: TGTGCCAGCAGTTACTTGGGCACTGGGGCCAACGTCCTGACTTTC
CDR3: CASSYLGTGANVLTF

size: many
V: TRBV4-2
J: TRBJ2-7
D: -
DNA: TGTGCCAGCAGCCAAGATGAGGCACTTCGCTACGAGCAGTACTTC
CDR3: CASSQDEALRYEQYF

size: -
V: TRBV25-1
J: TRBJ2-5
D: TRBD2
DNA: TGTGCCAGCAGACTAGCGGCTGGGGAGACCCAGTACTTC
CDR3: CASRLAAGETQYF

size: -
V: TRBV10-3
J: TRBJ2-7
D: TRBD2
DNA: TGTGCCATCAGTGATGGGCTAGCGGACGGAGAGCAGTACTTC
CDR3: CAISDGLADGEQYF

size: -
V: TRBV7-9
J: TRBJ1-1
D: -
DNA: TGTGCCAGCAGTTACGATACGACAGAAAACACTGAAGCTTTCTTT
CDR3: CASSYDTTENTEAFF

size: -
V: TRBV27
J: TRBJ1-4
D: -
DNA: TGTGCCAGCAGTTTATACCCTGAAGCAAAACTGTTTTTT
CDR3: CASSLYPEAKLFF

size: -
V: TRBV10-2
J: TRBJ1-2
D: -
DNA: TGCGTCAGGCTTGTCCACAATGGCTACACCTTC
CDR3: CVRLVHNGYTF

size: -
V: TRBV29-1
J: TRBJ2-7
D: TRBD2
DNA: TGCAGCGTTCTCGGGGGACTAGCGGATGGCTCCTACGAGCAGTACTTC
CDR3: CSVLGGLADGSYEQYF

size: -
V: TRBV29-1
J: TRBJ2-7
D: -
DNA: TGCAGCACTGGGGGTAGGGGCGAACAGTACTTC
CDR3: CSTGGRGEQYF

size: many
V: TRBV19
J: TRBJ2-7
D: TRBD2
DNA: TGTGCCAGTAGTATGCGACTAGCGGGAGCATACGAGCAGTACTTC
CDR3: CASSMRLAGAYEQYF

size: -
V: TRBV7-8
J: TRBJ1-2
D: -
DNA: TGTGCCAGCAGTTCCTCCCGGACGGACCTGGGTGGCTACACCTTC
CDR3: CASSSSRTDLGGYTF

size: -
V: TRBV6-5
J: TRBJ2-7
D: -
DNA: TGTGCCAGCAGTTGCATCGGCGGACTAGAGCAGTACTTC
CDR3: CASSCIGGLEQYF

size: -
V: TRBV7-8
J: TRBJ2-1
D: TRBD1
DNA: TGTGCCAGTAGTTTGGGTGGACAGGAGAATGAGCAGTTCTTC
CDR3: CASSLGGQENEQFF

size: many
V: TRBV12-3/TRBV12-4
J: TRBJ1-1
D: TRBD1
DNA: TGTGCCAGCAGTTTTTCTGGACAGGGTGAAGCTTTCTTT
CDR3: CASSFSGQGEAFF

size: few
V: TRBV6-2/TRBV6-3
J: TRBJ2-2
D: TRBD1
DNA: TGTGCCAGCAGTGCCGGGCAGGGGGCCTTCACCGGGGAGCTGTTTTTT
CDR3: CASSAGQGAFTGELFF

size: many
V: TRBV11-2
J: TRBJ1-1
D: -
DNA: TGTGCCAGCACCCACCCCCAGGGGAACACTGAAGCTTTCTTT
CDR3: CASTHPQGNTEAFF

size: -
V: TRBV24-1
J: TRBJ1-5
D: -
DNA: TGTGCCACCAGTGACAACGCGGCGGGGGGCAGTAGCAATCAGCCCCAGCATTTT
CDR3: CATSDNAAGGSSNQPQHF

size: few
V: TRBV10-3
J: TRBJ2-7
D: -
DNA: TGTGCCATCAGTGAGGATCGCCAGGTTATATCCTACGAGCAGTACTTC
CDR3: CAISEDRQVISYEQYF

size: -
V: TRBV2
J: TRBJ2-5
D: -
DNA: TGTGCCAGCCTAAGAGACGGCGGTCAAGAGACCCAGTACTTC
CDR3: CASLRDGGQETQYF

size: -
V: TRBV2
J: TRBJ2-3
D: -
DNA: TGTGCCAGCAAGGGCGGGATGGGAGGAGATACGCAGTATTTT
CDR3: CASKGGMGGDTQYF

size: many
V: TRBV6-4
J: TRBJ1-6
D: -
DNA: TGTGCCAGCACCACCAGGAGAGACACCGACTATTTTCACTATAATTCACCCCTCCACTTT
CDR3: CASTTRRDTDYFHYNSPLHF

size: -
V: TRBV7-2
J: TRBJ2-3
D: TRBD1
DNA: TGTGCCAGCAGTTCGGGACAGGTTCATACGCAGTATTTT
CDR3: CASSSGQVHTQYF

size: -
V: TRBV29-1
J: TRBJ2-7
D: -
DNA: TGCAGCTTAGGGTCAGTCCCCTACGAGCAGTACTTC
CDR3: CSLGSVPYEQYF

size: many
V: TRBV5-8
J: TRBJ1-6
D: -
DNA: TGTGCCAGCAGCCCTTACAAGTCACCCCTCCACTTT
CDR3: CASSPYKSPLHF

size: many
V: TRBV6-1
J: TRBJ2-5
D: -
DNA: TGTGCCAGCAGTGAAATTAGCGGCAATCAAGAGACCCAGTACTTC
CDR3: CASSEISGNQETQYF

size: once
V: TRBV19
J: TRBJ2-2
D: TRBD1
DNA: TGTGCCAGTAGTACCAAAGGGGGCCTAGACACCGGGGAGCTGTTTTTT
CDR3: CASSTKGGLDTGELFF